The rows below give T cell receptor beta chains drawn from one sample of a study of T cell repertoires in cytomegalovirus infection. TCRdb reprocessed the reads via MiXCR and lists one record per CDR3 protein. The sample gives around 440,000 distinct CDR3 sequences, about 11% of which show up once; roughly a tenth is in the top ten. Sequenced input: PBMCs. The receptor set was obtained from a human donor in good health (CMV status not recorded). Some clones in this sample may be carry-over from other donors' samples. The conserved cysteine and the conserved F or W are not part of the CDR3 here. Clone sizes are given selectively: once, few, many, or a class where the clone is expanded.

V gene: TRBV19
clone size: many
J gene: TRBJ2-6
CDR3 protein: ARGRISSGANVLT

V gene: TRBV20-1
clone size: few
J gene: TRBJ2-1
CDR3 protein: SAPGYYSNYGDNEQF

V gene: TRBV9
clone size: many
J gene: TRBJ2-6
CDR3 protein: ASSVVSDGANVLT

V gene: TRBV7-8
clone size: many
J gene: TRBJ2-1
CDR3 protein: ASSLGPGTYNEQF

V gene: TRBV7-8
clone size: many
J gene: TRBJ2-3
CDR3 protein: ASSSRENTDTQY

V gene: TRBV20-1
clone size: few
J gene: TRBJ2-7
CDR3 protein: SARPNIAGGLLYEQY

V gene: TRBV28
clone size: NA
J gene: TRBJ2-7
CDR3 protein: ASSQQTGSEQY

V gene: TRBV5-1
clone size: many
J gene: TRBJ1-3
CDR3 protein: ASSPLRGGDLDSGNTIY

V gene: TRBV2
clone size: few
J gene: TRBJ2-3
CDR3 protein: ASSEALTSTDTQY

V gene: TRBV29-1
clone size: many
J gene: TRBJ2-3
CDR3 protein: SELRTGTEDTQY

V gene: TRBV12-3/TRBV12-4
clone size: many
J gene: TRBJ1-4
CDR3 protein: ASSRPTRGPGEKLF

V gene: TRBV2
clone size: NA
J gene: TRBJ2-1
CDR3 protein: ASRISGAPEDEQF

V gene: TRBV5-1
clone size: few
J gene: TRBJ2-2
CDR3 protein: ASSFGQGVNTGELF

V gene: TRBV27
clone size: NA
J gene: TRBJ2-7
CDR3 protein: ASSSFGRTYEQY

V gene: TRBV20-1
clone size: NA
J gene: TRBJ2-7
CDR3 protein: SARVLDYSYEQY

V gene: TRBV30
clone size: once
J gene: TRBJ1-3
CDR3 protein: AWYRDKGSGNTIY

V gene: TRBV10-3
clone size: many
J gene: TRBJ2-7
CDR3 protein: AISESADDEQY

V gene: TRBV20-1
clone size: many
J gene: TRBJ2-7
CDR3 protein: SAREGYFGTGGEQY

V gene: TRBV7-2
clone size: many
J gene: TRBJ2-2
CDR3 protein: ASSSTRGVSGELF

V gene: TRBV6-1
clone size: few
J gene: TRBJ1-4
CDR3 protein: ASGMEFGEKLF

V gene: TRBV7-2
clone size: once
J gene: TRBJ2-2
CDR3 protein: ASSGTYPAGELF

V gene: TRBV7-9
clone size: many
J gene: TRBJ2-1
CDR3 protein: ASSPDSVGEQF

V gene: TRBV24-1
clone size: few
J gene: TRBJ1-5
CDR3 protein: ATSDSTGRAQH

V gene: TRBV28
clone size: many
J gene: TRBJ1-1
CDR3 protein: ASSTPPEGLTVNTEAF

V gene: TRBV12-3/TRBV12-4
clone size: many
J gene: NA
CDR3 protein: ASSLGPTQY

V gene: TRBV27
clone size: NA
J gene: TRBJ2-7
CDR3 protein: ASGVRWTGGIEQY

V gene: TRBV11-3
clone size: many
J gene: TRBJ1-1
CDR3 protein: ASSRGGQGTEAF

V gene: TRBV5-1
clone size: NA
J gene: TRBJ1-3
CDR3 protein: ASSGDLSTIY

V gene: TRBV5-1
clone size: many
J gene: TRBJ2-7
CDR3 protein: ASSSAGDSYEQY

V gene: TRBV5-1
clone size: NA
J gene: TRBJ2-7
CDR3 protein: ASSLDRGITYEQY

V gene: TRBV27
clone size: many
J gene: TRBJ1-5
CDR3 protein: ASSFSHPEPQH

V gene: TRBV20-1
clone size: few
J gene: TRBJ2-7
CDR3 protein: SAKPWEGVWYEQY

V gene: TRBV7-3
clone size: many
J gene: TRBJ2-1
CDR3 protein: ASSPTSGQHNEQF

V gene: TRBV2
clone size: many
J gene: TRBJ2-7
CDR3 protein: ATSDTGWDEQY

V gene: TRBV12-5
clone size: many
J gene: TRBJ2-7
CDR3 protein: ASGPVTGGRDEQY

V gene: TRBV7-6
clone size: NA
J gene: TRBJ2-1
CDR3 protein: ASSSYAPGAGQF

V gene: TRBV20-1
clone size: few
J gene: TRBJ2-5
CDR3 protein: SAPQGGGEETQY

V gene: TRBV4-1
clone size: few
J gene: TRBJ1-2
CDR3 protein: ASSQAITGGPANYGYT

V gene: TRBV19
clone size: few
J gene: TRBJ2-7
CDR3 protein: ASTVGVGNEQY

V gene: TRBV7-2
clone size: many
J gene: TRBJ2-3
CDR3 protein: ASREGSTSTDTQY

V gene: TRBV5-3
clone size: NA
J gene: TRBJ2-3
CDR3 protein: ASSLEDGWSGSTDKQY

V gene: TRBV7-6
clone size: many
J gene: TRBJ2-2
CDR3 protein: ASSLRDRGYAGELF

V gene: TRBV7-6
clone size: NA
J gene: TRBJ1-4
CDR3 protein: ASSSTWAEKLF

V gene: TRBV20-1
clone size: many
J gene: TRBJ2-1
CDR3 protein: SAGPQREYNEQF

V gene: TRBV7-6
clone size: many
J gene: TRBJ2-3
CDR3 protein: ASSLGAGGAADTQY

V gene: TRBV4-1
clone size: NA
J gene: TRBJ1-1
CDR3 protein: ASRGRANTEAF

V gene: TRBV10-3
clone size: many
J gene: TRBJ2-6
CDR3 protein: AISDSDGPSGANVLT

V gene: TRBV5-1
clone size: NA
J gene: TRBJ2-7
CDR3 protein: ASSWDRIGEQY

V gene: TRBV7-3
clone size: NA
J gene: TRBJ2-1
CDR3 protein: ASSLPREGQSYNEQF

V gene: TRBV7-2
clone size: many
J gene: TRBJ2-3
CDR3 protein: ASSGTGQRTDTQY

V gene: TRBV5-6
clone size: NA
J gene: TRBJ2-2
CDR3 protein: ASSLGASEAGELF

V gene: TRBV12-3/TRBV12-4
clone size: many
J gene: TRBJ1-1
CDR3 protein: ASSLGQGKG

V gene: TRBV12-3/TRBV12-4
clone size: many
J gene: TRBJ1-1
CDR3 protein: ASSYQRNTEAF

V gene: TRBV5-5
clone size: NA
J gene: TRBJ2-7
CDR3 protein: ASSPSDLYEQY

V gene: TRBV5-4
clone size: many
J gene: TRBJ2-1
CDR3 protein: ASSLGGLGNNEQF

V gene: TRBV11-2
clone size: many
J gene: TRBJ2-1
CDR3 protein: ASSLSSGSYNEQF

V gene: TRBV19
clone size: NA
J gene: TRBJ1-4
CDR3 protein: ASSIGGVGLF